These 18 T cell receptor beta chains came from one sample sequenced in a study of identical twins' blood T cells (dated by TCRdb to the early 2010s). Receptor amplification or capture employed 5' RACE. TCRdb names Illumina Genome Analyzer IIx as the instrument used. TCRdb reprocessed the public reads (quality trimming at Q25 with fastp, clone calling with MiXCR) and kept in-frame beta chains. Every CDR3 protein is listed once, alongside the most common genes and DNA of its rows. Present in this sample are 300,000 to 450,000 distinct CDR3 sequences, around 30% of which were seen just once. The ten largest clones capture around 5.6% of the sample. The sequenced sample consisted of PBMCs. All receptors derive from a woman between 18 and 55 years old in good health.

The table lists this clonotype with a few counts. The chain carries TRBV20-1 and TRBJ1-2; perhaps TRBD1 as D (5 bases). CDR1 is DFQATT, CDR2 SNEGSKA, per germline (reference sequence). Trimming shortened V by 2 bases and J by 7 bases, and 20 bases separated the two germline ends. This CDR3 is 15 amino acids long. This CDR3 is CSARTGHRGPAGYTF. DNA for the CDR3: TGCAGTGCTAGAACGGGCCATAGGGGCCCAGCTGGCTACACCTTC.

This clonotype was detected many times. The genes are TRBV2 and TRBJ1-4; D perhaps matches TRBD1 (5 bases). CDR3 length: 12 amino acids. The V end was cut by 6 bases, the J end by 7 bases, with 9 bases between. Germline V CDR1 and CDR2: SNHLY, FYNNEI. This CDR3 reads CASRERGEKLFF. CDR3 in DNA: TGTGCCAGCAGGGAAAGGGGTGAAAAACTGTTTTTT.

J is TRBJ2-2 and V is TRBV7-2; D is unclear. The germline V gene has CDR1 SGHTA and CDR2 FQGNSA. V was cut by 10 bases and J by 4 bases, with 16 bases left in between. CDR3 size: 14 residues. CDR3 in DNA: TGTGCCACAACATACTTAGTTGGCACCGGGGAGCTGTTTTTT. It yields the protein CATTYLVGTGELFF.

V is TRBV9 and J is TRBJ2-2; no definite D call. Germline values: CDR1 SGDLS, CDR2 YYNGEE. This CDR3 contains 15 residues. V dropped 0 bases and J dropped 3 bases, with 9 bases sitting between them. As DNA, the CDR3 is TGTGCCAGCAGCGTAGAGGGCGCAGACACCGGGGAGCTGTTTTTT. Amino acid sequence: CASSVEGADTGELFF.

The chain is built from TRBV5-1 and TRBJ1-1; D gene uncertain. CDR1 is SGHRS, CDR2 YFSETQ, per germline. Trimming took 6 bases from V and 4 from J, leaving 7 bases between them. The CDR3 covers 11 residues. CDR3: CASNGGTEAFF. The CDR3 nucleotides are TGCGCCAGCAACGGAGGCACTGAAGCTTTCTTT.

The gene calls are TRBV6-5 and TRBJ1-3, with D unclear. The V end lost 2 bases, the J end lost 0 bases, and 8 bases lay between the germline ends. Germline V gene data show CDR1 as MNHEY and CDR2 as SVGAGI. The CDR3 spans 15 residues. CDR3 coding DNA: TGTGCCAGCAGTTACGCGGCCGACTCTGGAAACACCATATATTTT. Its translation is CASSYAADSGNTIYF.

This chain links TRBV7-9 with TRBJ2-7; D not resolved. Germline lookup yields CDR1 SEHNR and CDR2 FQNEAQ (reference sequence). The CDR3 totals 12 residues. V lost 4 bases and J 3 bases, leaving 7 bases between the germline ends. The chain's CDR3 is CASSYNVYEQYF. Written as DNA, the CDR3 is TGTGCCAGCAGCTACAATGTCTACGAGCAGTACTTC.

A note on this clonotype: At one end the junction does not follow the germline gene, possibly because of a read error. V is TRBV6-2 or TRBV6-3 and J is TRBJ1-2, with D tentatively TRBD1 (5 bases). This CDR3 has 15 residues. In germline, CDR1 is MNHEY, CDR2 SVGEGT. The CDR3 is CASSSPMRGSYVYTF. CDR3 bases: TGTGCCAGCAGTTCCCCGATGCGGGGGTCCTATGTCTACACCTTC.

This chain joins TRBV6-6 and TRBJ2-1, with 13 bases identical to TRBD2. From germline, CDR1 is MNHNY and CDR2 SVGAGI (reference sequence). The J segment lost 9 bases and the V segment lost 6 bases, leaving 8 bases of the junction unmatched. The CDR3 runs to 15 residues. CDR3 amino acids: CASRELAGGLREQFF. The CDR3 bases are TGTGCCAGCAGAGAACTAGCGGGGGGGCTTCGTGAGCAGTTCTTC.

The chain couples TRBV12-3 or TRBV12-4 to TRBJ1-1; tentative D call: TRBD1 (6 bases). V dropped 7 bases and J dropped 10 bases, with 13 bases sitting between them. The CDR3 totals 11 residues. CDR3 DNA sequence: TGTGCCAGCAAGTGGGGGCTGGGAGCTTTCTTT. It codes for CASKWGLGAFF.

This clonotype has just a few counts. CDR3 sequence: CASSFRGQANTGELFF. The CDR3 region has the DNA TGCGCCAGCAGCTTCCGAGGACAGGCGAACACCGGGGAGCTGTTTTTT. V usage is TRBV5-1 and J usage is TRBJ2-2; 7 nucleotides line up with TRBD1. J lost 0 bases, V lost 2 bases, and 4 bases had no gene match. Per the germline V gene, CDR1 is SGHRS and CDR2 is YFSETQ. The CDR3 is made up of 16 amino acids. The whole variable domain, filled in from reference TRBV5-1 and TRBJ2-2, reads KAGVTQTPRYLIKTRGQQVTLSCSPISGHRSVSWYQQTPGQGLQFLFEYFSETQRNKGNFPGRFSGRQFSNSRSEMNVSTLELGDSALYLCASSFRGQANTGELFFGEGSRLTVL.

This clonotype was counted only a few times. The J gene is TRBJ2-5, the V gene TRBV12-3 or TRBV12-4; D not resolved. CDR3 length: 12 residues. Deletions cut 8 bases from V and 1 base from J, with 8 bases between. The CDR3 nucleotides read TGTGCCAGCGGTAACCCCCAAGAGACCCAGTACTTC. Translating it yields CASGNPQETQYF.

This clonotype was detected only a few times. CDR3 amino acids: CASSPDTRNYGYTF. The CDR3 DNA is TGTGCCAGTAGTCCGGACACGAGGAACTATGGCTACACCTTC. The rearrangement uses TRBV19 and TRBJ1-2; D is possibly TRBD1 (5 bases). V was clipped by 5 bases and J by 2 bases, with 12 bases between them. CDR1 is LNHDA and CDR2 is SQIVND in the germline V gene (reference sequence). This CDR3 has 14 residues.

The chain is built from TRBV19 and TRBJ2-2, with TRBD1 matching 7 bases. Trimming at V came to 3 bases and at J to 2 bases, leaving 3 bases not matched to a gene. This CDR3 comprises 15 residues. CDR1 is LNHDA and CDR2 is SQIVND in the germline V gene (reference sequence). CDR3 residues: CASSMRQGNTGELFF. CDR3 DNA: TGTGCCAGTAGTATGCGACAGGGTAACACCGGGGAGCTGTTTTTT.

This clonotype was recorded a few times. The chain employs TRBV7-2 and TRBJ1-6; D gene ambiguous. CDR1 and CDR2 (germline): SGHTA, FQGNSA. Trimming took off 9 bases at V and 6 bases at J, with 9 bases between the two ends. This CDR3 region has 12 residues. In nucleotides, the CDR3 is TGTGCCAGTGGACTCGTTAATTCACCCCTCCACTTT. Translating gives CASGLVNSPLHF.

The chain is built from TRBV19 and TRBJ1-3; D ambiguous. The V end was cut by 6 bases, the J end by 3 bases, with 15 bases between. Germline V gene lookup returns CDR1 LNHDA and CDR2 SQIVND (reference sequence). This CDR3 spans 15 amino acids. CDR3 region: CASRPGGLFGNTIYF. As DNA, the CDR3 is TGTGCCAGTAGACCGGGCGGACTTTTTGGAAACACCATATATTTT.

This clonotype was counted a few times. The J gene is TRBJ2-3, the V gene TRBV5-1; no reliable D call. Germline CDR1 is SGHRS and CDR2 is YFSETQ. The CDR3 sequence is 11 residues long. Trimming cost V 2 bases and J 8 bases, with 6 bases left between them. CDR3 bases: TGCGCCAGCAGCTTCCAAACTACGCAGTATTTT. This sequence encodes CASSFQTTQYF.

This clonotype was detected a few times. The chain combines TRBV7-8 with TRBJ2-3; D is ambiguous. Gene TRBJ1-5 matches the end of the DNA better, so the J call may be wrong. The CDR3 runs to 13 residues. Germline assignment: CDR1 SGHVS and CDR2 FQNEAQ. Here the CDR3 reads CASSLAWTGEQHF. The CDR3 region has the DNA TGTGCCAGCAGCTTAGCTTGGACTGGGGAACAGCATTTT.